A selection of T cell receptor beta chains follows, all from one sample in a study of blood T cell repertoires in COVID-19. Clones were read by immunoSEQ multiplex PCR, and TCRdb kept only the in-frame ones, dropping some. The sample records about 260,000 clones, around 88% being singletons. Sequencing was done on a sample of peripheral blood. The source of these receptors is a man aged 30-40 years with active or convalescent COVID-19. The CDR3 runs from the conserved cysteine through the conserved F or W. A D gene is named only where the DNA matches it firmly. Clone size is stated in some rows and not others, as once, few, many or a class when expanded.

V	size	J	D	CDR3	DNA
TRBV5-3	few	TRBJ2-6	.	CARSLLFRTTFSGANVLTF	TGTGCCAGAAGCTTGTTGTTCCGGACAACCTTCTCTGGGGCCAACGTCCTGACTTTC
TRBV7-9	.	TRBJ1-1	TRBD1	CASSLTGSNTEAFF	TGTGCCAGCAGCTTGACAGGGTCCAACACTGAAGCTTTCTTT
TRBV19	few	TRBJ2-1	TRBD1	CASSKTGQYYNEQFF	TGTGCCAGTTCAAAAACGGGACAGTATTACAATGAGCAGTTCTTC
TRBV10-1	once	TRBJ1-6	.	CASTGGRSPLHF	TGCGCCAGCACCGGAGGCCGCTCACCCCTCCACTTT
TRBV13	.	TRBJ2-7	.	CASSFTRQNSYEQYF	TGTGCCAGCAGCTTCACCCGACAGAACTCCTACGAGCAGTACTTC
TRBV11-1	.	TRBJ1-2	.	CASSFPGTYGYTF	TGTGCCAGCAGCTTCCCCGGGACTTATGGCTACACCTTC
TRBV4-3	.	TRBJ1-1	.	CASSHPPQGRNTEAFF	TGCGCCAGCAGCCACCCGCCGCAGGGCCGGAACACTGAAGCTTTCTTT
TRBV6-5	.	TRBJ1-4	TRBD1	CASSSGTGVDEKLFF	TGTGCCAGCAGTTCCGGGACAGGGGTCGATGAAAAACTGTTTTTT
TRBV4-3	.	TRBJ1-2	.	CASSPQGGPGVAGYTF	TGCGCCAGCAGCCCACAGGGCGGTCCTGGTGTAGCTGGCTACACCTTC
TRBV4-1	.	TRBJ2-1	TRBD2	CASSQPGTNNEQFF	TGCGCCAGCAGCCAACCCGGGACTAACAATGAGCAGTTCTTC
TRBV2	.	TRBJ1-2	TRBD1	CASKGTGDHGYTF	TGTGCCAGCAAGGGGACAGGGGACCATGGCTACACCTTC
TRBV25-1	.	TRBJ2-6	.	CASSEEFSGANVLTF	TGTGCCAGCAGTGAGGAGTTCTCTGGGGCCAACGTCCTGACTTTC
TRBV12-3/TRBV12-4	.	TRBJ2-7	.	CASSLTSDEQYF	TGTGCCAGCAGTTTGACGAGCGACGAGCAGTACTTC
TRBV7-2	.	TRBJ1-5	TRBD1	CASSIQGNSNQPQHF	TGTGCCAGCAGCATACAGGGGAATAGCAATCAGCCCCAGCATTTT
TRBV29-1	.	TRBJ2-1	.	CSVGAGLYEQFF	TGCAGCGTTGGGGCAGGGTTGTATGAGCAGTTCTTC
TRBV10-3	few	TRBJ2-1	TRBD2	CAGGTSGAYEQFF	TGTGCCGGAGGGACTAGCGGGGCCTATGAGCAGTTCTTC
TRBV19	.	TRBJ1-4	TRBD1	CASSMTGGNEKLFF	TGTGCCAGTAGTATGACAGGGGGCAACGAAAAACTGTTTTTT
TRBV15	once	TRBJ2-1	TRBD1	CATSRGWDRGTNEQFF	TGTGCCACCAGCAGAGGGTGGGACAGAGGCACCAATGAGCAGTTCTTC
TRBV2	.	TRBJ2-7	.	CASSTGAAYEQYF	TGTGCCAGCTCCACGGGAGCAGCCTACGAGCAGTACTTC
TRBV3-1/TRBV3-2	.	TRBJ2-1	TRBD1	CASSLQGTYNEQFF	TGTGCCAGCAGCCTACAGGGGACATACAATGAGCAGTTCTTC
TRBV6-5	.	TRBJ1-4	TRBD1	CAPSDRDNEKLFF	TGTGCCCCTTCGGACAGGGATAATGAAAAACTGTTTTTT
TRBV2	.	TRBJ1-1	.	CASSPQVQMNTEAFF	TGTGCCAGCAGTCCACAGGTACAGATGAACACTGAAGCTTTCTTT
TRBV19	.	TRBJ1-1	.	CASSWEGTEAFF	TGTGCCAGTAGTTGGGAGGGGACTGAAGCTTTCTTT
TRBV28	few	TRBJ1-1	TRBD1	CASSDDRGNTEAFF	TGTGCCAGCAGTGATGACAGGGGGAACACTGAAGCTTTCTTT